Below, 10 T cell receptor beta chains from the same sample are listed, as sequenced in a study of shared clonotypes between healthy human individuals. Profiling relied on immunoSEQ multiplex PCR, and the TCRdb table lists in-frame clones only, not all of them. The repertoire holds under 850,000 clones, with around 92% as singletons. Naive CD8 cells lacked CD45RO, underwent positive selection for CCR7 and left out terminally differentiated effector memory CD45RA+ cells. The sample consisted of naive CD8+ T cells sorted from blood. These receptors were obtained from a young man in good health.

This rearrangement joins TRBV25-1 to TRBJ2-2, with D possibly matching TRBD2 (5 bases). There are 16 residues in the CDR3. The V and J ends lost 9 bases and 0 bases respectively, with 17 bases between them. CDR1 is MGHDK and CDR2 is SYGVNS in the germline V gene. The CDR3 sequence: CARGVPGGTNTGELFF. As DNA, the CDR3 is TGTGCCAGGGGAGTCCCTGGCGGAACGAACACCGGGGAGCTGTTTTTT.

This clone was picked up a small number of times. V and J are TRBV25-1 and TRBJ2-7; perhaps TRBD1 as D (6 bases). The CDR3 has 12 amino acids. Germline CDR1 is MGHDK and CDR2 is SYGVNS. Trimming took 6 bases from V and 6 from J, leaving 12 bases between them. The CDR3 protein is CASRDRYFEQYF. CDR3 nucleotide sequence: TGTGCCAGCAGAGACAGGTATTTCGAGCAGTACTTC.

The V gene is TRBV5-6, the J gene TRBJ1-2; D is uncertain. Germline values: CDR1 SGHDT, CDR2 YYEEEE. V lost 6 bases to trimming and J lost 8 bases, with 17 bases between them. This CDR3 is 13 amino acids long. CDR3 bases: TGTGCCAGCAACGGGAATCCCGGGAGGGGCTACACCTTC. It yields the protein CASNGNPGRGYTF.

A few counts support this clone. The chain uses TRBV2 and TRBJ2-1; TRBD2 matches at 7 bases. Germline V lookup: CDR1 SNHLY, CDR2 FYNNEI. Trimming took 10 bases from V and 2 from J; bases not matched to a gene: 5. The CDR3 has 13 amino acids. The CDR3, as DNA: TGTGCCACCACCAGCGGGGCCTACAATGAGCAGTTCTTC. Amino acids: CATTSGAYNEQFF. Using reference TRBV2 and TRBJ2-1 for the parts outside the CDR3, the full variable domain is EPEVTQTPSHQVTQMGQEVILRCVPISNHLYFYWYRQILGQKVEFLVSFYNNEISEKSEIFDDQFSVERPDGSNFTLKIRSTKLEDSAMYFCATTSGAYNEQFFGPGTRLTVL.

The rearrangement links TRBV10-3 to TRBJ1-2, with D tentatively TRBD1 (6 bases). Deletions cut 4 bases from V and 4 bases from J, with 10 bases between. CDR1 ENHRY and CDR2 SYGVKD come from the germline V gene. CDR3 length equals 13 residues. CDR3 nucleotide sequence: TGTGCCATCAGTGTCGGGGGCCCCTATGGCTACACCTTC. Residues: CAISVGGPYGYTF.

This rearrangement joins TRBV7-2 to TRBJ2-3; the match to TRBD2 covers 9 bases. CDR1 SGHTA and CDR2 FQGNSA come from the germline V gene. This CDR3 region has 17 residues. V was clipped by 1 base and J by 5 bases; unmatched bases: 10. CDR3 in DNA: TGTGCCAGCAGCTTAGTTTTTGCGGGAGGGCCAAGAGATACGCAGTATTTT. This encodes CASSLVFAGGPRDTQYF.

The CDR3 loop reads CASSGGGSSYEQYF. Written as DNA, the CDR3 is TGTGCCAGCAGCGGCGGGGGATCCTCTTACGAGCAGTACTTC. V is TRBV9 and J is TRBJ2-7, with 7 bases aligning to TRBD2. This CDR3 is built from 14 residues. Germline values: CDR1 SGDLS, CDR2 YYNGEE. The ends lost 3 bases at V and 4 bases at J; junction bases unmatched: 7. Full variable domain (remainder filled in from reference TRBV9 and TRBJ2-7): DSGVTQTPKHLITATGQRVTLRCSPRSGDLSVYWYQQSLDQGLQFLIQYYNGEERAKGNILERFSAQQFPDLHSELNLSSLELGDSALYFCASSGGGSSYEQYFGPGTRLTVT.

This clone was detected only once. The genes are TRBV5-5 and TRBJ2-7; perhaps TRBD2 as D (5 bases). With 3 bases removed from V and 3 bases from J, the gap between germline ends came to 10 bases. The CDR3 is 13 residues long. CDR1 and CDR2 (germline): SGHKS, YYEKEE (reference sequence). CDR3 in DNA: TGTGCCAGCAGCTCCGGGGTACGCTACGAGCAGTACTTC. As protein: CASSSGVRYEQYF.

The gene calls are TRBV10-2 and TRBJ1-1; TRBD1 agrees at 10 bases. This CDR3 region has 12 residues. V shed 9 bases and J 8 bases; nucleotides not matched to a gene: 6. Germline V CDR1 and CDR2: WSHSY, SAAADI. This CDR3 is CASRTGGIEAFF. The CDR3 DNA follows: TGCGCCAGTCGGACAGGGGGGATCGAAGCTTTCTTT.

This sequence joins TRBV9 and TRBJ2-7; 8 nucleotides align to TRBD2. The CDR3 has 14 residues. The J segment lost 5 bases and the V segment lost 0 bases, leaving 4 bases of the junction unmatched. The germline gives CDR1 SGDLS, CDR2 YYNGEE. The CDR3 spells CASSVDGRAHEQYF. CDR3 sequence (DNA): TGTGCCAGCAGCGTAGACGGGAGGGCCCACGAGCAGTACTTC.